The 24 T cell receptor beta chains in this list originate from one sample, sequenced in a study of T cells in Graves' hyperthyroidism and ophthalmopathy. TCR beta CDR3 region amplification was performed from RNA transcripts. The HTBI primer set served for first-round RT-PCR of the TCR CDR3. Via MiXCR, TCRdb re-called the multiplex PCR reads, giving one row per CDR3 protein. Of 300,000 to 400,000 distinct CDR3 sequences in the sample, about 18% are singletons; the top ten hold 35% to 45%. The sequencing input was blood. These receptors all come from a man aged 18 to 29 with Graves' ophthalmopathy.

This clonotype appeared many times. The chain is built from TRBV7-2 and TRBJ2-1; maybe TRBD1 (6 bases). V lost 6 bases and J 7 bases, leaving 10 bases between the germline ends. Looked up from germline, CDR1 is SGHTA and CDR2 is FQGNSA. This CDR3 spans 12 amino acids. CDR3 amino acids: CASRRTENEQFF. CDR3 in DNA: TGTGCCAGCAGACGGACAGAAAATGAGCAGTTCTTC.

This clonotype has just a few counts. This chain joins TRBV20-1 and TRBJ2-5, with D possibly being TRBD1 (5 bases). CDR1 and CDR2 from the germline V gene are DFQATT and SNEGSKA (reference sequence). The ends were cut back, 6 bases at V and 1 base at J, with 12 bases in the middle. This CDR3 contains 13 residues. The CDR3 spells CSANGDSQETQYF. In DNA form, the CDR3 reads TGCAGTGCCAATGGTGACAGCCAAGAGACCCAGTACTTC.

V is TRBV19 and J is TRBJ1-1, with no clear D. The germline V and J ends were trimmed by 7 bases and 0 bases, with 9 bases remaining between them. Germline CDR1 and CDR2: LNHDA and SQIVND (reference sequence). CDR3 length: 13 residues. This chain's CDR3 is CASKKEMNTEAFF. CDR3 bases: TGTGCCAGTAAAAAGGAGATGAACACTGAAGCTTTCTTT.

This clonotype was counted at least ten times. The rearrangement links TRBV20-1 to TRBJ2-7; 10 bases align to TRBD1. The length of the CDR3 is 14 residues. V trimming: 6 bases; J trimming: 0 bases; junction bases outside the gene matches: 5. The germline V gene has CDR1 DFQATT and CDR2 SNEGSKA (reference sequence). This chain's CDR3 is CSASGDRGSYEQYF. In nucleotides, the CDR3 is TGCAGTGCAAGCGGGGACAGGGGCTCCTACGAGCAGTACTTC.

Many counts were recorded for this clonotype. The gene calls are TRBV7-2 and TRBJ2-7; D uncertain. The CDR3 loop spans 15 amino acids. V lost 5 bases and J 7 bases, leaving 21 bases between the germline ends. Looked up from germline, CDR1 is SGHTA and CDR2 is FQGNSA. The CDR3 DNA reads as TGTGCCAGCAGCCAAGCTTTTGAGGAGCGACGGGAGCAGTACTTC. It specifies CASSQAFEERREQYF.

The chain has TRBV4-1 and TRBJ1-6; D is possibly TRBD1 (5 bases). Per the germline V gene, CDR1 is MGHRA and CDR2 is YSYEKL. The V gene lost 4 bases and the J gene lost 10 bases, with 23 bases spanning the gap. This CDR3 contains 17 residues. The CDR3 here is CASSLDGAGPGISPLHF. CDR3 in DNA: TGCGCCAGCAGCCTAGACGGGGCGGGACCGGGAATATCACCCCTCCACTTT.

This clonotype was observed a few times. This chain connects TRBV10-3 to TRBJ2-7; no reliable D call. The CDR3 runs 14 residues. The germline V and J ends were trimmed by 2 bases and 2 bases, with 10 bases remaining between them. The germline V gene has CDR1 ENHRY and CDR2 SYGVKD. CDR3 region: CAISEKDGTYEQYF. For the CDR3, the DNA is TGTGCCATCAGTGAGAAGGACGGAACCTACGAGCAGTACTTC.

In its sample, this clonotype was seen many times. The rearrangement links TRBV11-3 to TRBJ2-7; no reliable D call. Germline CDR1 is SGHNT and CDR2 is YENEEA. Trimming took off 5 bases at V and 2 bases at J, with 13 bases between the two ends. This CDR3 has 14 amino acids. The CDR3 reads CASSPSTSPYEQYF. In DNA, the CDR3 is TGTGCCAGCAGCCCATCCACCTCCCCCTACGAGCAGTACTTC.

This clonotype was counted ten times or more. The CDR3 reads CASSEGLEQYF. DNA of the CDR3: TGTGCCAGCAGTGAGGGCCTCGAGCAGTACTTC. J is TRBJ2-7 and V is TRBV2, with no clear D. The V gene's germline CDR1 is SNHLY and CDR2 FYNNEI. This CDR3 spans 11 amino acids. V lost 3 bases, J lost 6 bases, and 6 bases lay in between.

This chain uses TRBV6-1 with TRBJ1-2; 11 nucleotides line up with TRBD1. The CDR3 is made up of 14 amino acids. J lost 7 bases, V lost 5 bases, and 6 bases had no gene match. CDR1 is MNHNS, CDR2 SASEGT, per germline. CDR3 loop: CASSRTGGAGGYTF. CDR3 nucleotides: TGTGCCAGCAGTCGGACAGGGGGCGCGGGTGGCTACACCTTC.

The V call is TRBV6-2 or TRBV6-3, the J call TRBJ1-4; D remains unclear. Germline V lookup: CDR1 MNHEY, CDR2 SVGEGT. V dropped 2 bases and J dropped 3 bases, with 16 bases sitting between them. CDR3 length: 17 residues. DNA for the CDR3: TGTGCCAGCAGTTACAGGCAGGCGAGCTTCTCTAATGAAAAACTGTTTTTT. The encoded protein is CASSYRQASFSNEKLFF.

The rearrangement links TRBV9 to TRBJ2-3; D may be TRBD2 (6 bases). V lost 1 base and J 8 bases, leaving 11 bases between the germline ends. CDR3 size: 13 residues. CDR1 is SGDLS, CDR2 YYNGEE, per germline. The CDR3 bases are TGTGCCAGCAGCGTATATGGGACTGGTACGCAGTATTTT. The encoded protein is CASSVYGTGTQYF.

V usage is TRBV10-1 and J usage is TRBJ1-2, with D tentatively TRBD1 (5 bases). The germline V gene has CDR1 WNHNN and CDR2 SYGVQD (reference sequence). The V end was cut by 2 bases, the J end by 6 bases, with 10 bases between. This CDR3 region has 13 residues. The CDR3 DNA reads TGCGCCAGCAGTGAGGGGGGTTCGCATGGCTACACCTTC. Its protein is CASSEGGSHGYTF.

The sample holds a few counts of this clonotype. The chain carries TRBV4-2 and TRBJ1-5; no clear D gene. Trimming cost V 0 bases and J 5 bases, with 14 bases left between them. The length of the CDR3 is 16 residues. From germline, CDR1 is LGHNA and CDR2 YNFKEQ. In nucleotides, the CDR3 is TGTGCCAGCAGCCAAGACCGGGCCGCAGGCGATCAGCCCCAGCATTTT. This gives the protein CASSQDRAAGDQPQHF.

This clonotype came up many times. J is TRBJ2-7 and V is TRBV11-2; D is ambiguous. Germline V gene lookup returns CDR1 SGHAT and CDR2 FQNNGV. V lost 3 bases and J lost 7, with 4 bases in between. This CDR3 contains 10 residues. CDR3 sequence: CASSLSEQYF. CDR3 coding DNA: TGTGCCAGCAGCTTGAGTGAGCAGTACTTC.

This clonotype has at least ten counts. This chain uses TRBV7-8 with TRBJ1-1; a weak D match, TRBD1 (6 bases). Germline CDR1 is SGHVS and CDR2 is FQNEAQ. The CDR3 length is 14 residues. Trimming cost V 5 bases and J 1 base, with 11 bases left between them. This chain's CDR3 is CASSMMTGNTEAFF. Here the CDR3 DNA reads TGTGCCAGCAGCATGATGACAGGGAACACTGAAGCTTTCTTT.

This sequence joins TRBV9 and TRBJ1-1, with 7 bases fitting TRBD1. Germline lookup yields CDR1 SGDLS and CDR2 YYNGEE. This CDR3 spans 15 amino acids. With 2 bases clipped from V and 3 bases from J, the junction kept 7 bases outside the gene matches. CDR3 bases: TGTGCCAGCAGCGTTACCCCTGACAGGGACACTGAAGCTTTCTTT. This sequence encodes CASSVTPDRDTEAFF.

This clonotype has a count of ten or more. This chain links TRBV5-1 with TRBJ2-1; weak D call: TRBD2 (5 bases). The V gene lost 0 bases and the J gene lost 2 bases, with 9 bases spanning the gap. CDR1 SGHRS and CDR2 YFSETQ come from the germline V gene. The CDR3 totals 15 residues. The CDR3 sequence: CASSLAEGTYNEQFF. The DNA of the CDR3 is TGCGCCAGCAGCTTGGCCGAGGGCACCTACAATGAGCAGTTCTTC.

This clonotype showed up many times. The V and J genes are TRBV28 and TRBJ1-2, with TRBD1 matching 9 bases. CDR1 is MDHEN and CDR2 is SYDVKM in the germline V gene. The CDR3 sequence is 16 residues long. Germline trimming cut 4 bases from V and 4 bases from J; bases unmatched to any gene: 10. CDR3 sequence: CASSSAGTGFLYGYTF. CDR3 nucleotides: TGTGCCAGCAGTTCAGCCGGGACAGGGTTCCTCTATGGCTACACCTTC.

The table lists this clonotype with many counts. The chain joins TRBV3-1 to TRBJ2-1; D is perhaps TRBD1 (5 bases). Trimming shortened V by 4 bases and J by 0 bases, and 19 bases separated the two germline ends. The CDR3 runs to 18 residues. In germline, CDR1 is LGHDT, CDR2 YNNKEL (reference sequence). CDR3 DNA: TGTGCCAGCAGCCCGCTAGGGGCAGAACCGTCCTCCTACAATGAGCAGTTCTTC. Protein: CASSPLGAEPSSYNEQFF.

This clonotype was seen more than once but under ten times. CDR3 DNA sequence: TGCGCCAGCAGCTTGGGTATAGCGGGGGTCCTCCAAGAGACCCAGTACTTC. As protein: CASSLGIAGVLQETQYF. The V and J genes are TRBV5-1 and TRBJ2-5; TRBD2 matches at 9 bases. The J segment lost 1 base and the V segment lost 0 bases, leaving 7 bases of the junction unmatched. This CDR3 comprises 17 residues. Germline V CDR1 and CDR2: SGHRS, YFSETQ.

In its sample, this clonotype was seen many times. The rearrangement links TRBV2 to TRBJ1-1, with 8 bases identical to TRBD1. Germline V lookup: CDR1 SNHLY, CDR2 FYNNEI. The CDR3 runs to 11 residues. V lost 7 bases and J lost 11; bases outside the gene matches: 6. DNA for the CDR3: TGTGCCAGCACAGGGGGCGCGGGGGCTTTCTTT. As protein: CASTGGAGAFF.

V is TRBV7-2 and J is TRBJ1-1, with D possibly TRBD1 on 5 matching bases. CDR3 length: 14 amino acids. CDR1 and CDR2 (germline): SGHTA, FQGNSA. V gave up 5 bases and J gave up 1 base, with 11 bases separating them. The chain's CDR3 is CASSGQTANTEAFF. For the CDR3, the DNA is TGTGCCAGCAGCGGGCAGACAGCGAACACTGAAGCTTTCTTT.

The gene calls are TRBV3-1 and TRBJ2-1, with D possibly being TRBD1 (7 bases). The CDR3 is 17 residues long. Per the germline V gene, CDR1 is LGHDT and CDR2 is YNNKEL (reference sequence). Trimming stripped 4 bases from V and 3 bases from J, with 19 bases between. CDR3: CASSPAGGTASYNEQFF. The DNA for the CDR3 is TGTGCCAGCAGCCCCGCAGGAGGGACAGCTAGCTACAATGAGCAGTTCTTC.